This TCR beta chain was sequenced for a study of OX40 agonist ivuxolimab in advanced cancers. Study-wide results and limits: Both CD4+ and CD8+ T cell populations in blood had undergone clonal expansion by week 6 at 0.1 to 3.0 mg/kg.

With regard to this clone: The antigen is unknown. At the DNA level, this CDR3 is encoded by other sequences in the same sample as well.

The CDR3 has 13 amino acids. The ends were cut back, 1 base at V and 3 bases at J, with 5 bases in the middle. CDR1 and CDR2 from the germline V gene are SSHAT and FNYEAQ (reference sequence). TCRdb's table, derived via immunoSEQ multiplex PCR, lists solely in-frame clones and lacks some. The sample lists roughly 60,000 clones, around 86% occurring once. The chain combines TRBV7-7 with TRBJ2-3, with no clear D. This receptor was obtained from an adult with an advanced solid tumor such as melanoma, head and neck, liver or kidney cancer. The sequencing here drew on CD4+ or CD8+ T cells sorted from blood, taken in a trial of the OX40 agonist ivuxolimab. The CDR3 sequence is CASSLGPTDTQYF. DNA for the CDR3: TGTGCCAGCAGCTTAGGACCTACAGATACGCAGTATTTT.